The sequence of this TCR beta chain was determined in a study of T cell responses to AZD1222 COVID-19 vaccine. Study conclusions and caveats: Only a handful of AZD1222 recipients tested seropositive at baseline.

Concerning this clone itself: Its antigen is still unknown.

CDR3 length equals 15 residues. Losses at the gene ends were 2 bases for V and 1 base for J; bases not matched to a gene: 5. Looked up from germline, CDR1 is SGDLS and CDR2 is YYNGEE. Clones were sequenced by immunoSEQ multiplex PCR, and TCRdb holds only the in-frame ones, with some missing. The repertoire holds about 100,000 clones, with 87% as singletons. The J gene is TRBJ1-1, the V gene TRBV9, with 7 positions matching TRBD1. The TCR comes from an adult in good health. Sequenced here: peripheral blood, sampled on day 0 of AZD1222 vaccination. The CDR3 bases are TGTGCCAGCAGCGTGACGACAGGGACGAACACTGAAGCTTTCTTT. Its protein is CASSVTTGTNTEAFF.